This TCR beta chain emerged from a study of human T cells and chemical hapten exposure. The library tagged each cDNA molecule with unique molecular identifiers. Using its own MiXCR run on the reads, TCRdb lists one record per CDR3 protein. The table lists approximately 600 distinct CDR3 sequences, around 98% of them singletons. Sample treatment: therapeutic diphenylcyclopropenone sensitization with weekly scalp DPC. The CDR3 extends over 14 amino acids. V was pared by 2 bases and J by 8 bases, with 13 bases between. CDR1 and CDR2 from the germline V gene are WSHSY and SAAADI. The TCR comes from an adult with alopecia areata. Some clones in this sample may be carry-over from other donors' samples. This table probably holds off-target reads from a library built for another chain. The rearrangement links TRBV10-2 to TRBJ2-1; D gene uncertain. The specimen comprised whole blood, sampled before DPC sensitization or 2, 6, or about 24 weeks after (not recorded which). The CDR3 reads CASSETGRRDEQFF. DNA for the CDR3: TGCGCCAGCAGTGAGACCGGACGTCGCGATGAGCAGTTCTTC.